The entry that follows covers one T cell receptor beta chain sequence. Germline values: CDR1 LNHDA, CDR2 SQIVND (reference sequence). The CDR3 has 17 residues. V shed 2 bases and J 2 bases; nucleotides not matched to a gene: 9. The sample comes from a study of cytomegalovirus exposure and HLA in healthy donors. Produced via immunoSEQ multiplex PCR; TCRdb's table is partial and in-frame only. The profile shows 150,000 to 200,000 clones, 85% to 90% of them singletons. V gene TRBV19 combines with J gene TRBJ1-5, with 7 bases matching TRBD1. Source material: PBMCs. The TCR comes from a man between 18 and 29 years old in good health and CMV-seropositive. Here the CDR3 DNA reads TGTGCCAGTAGTATAATCCCAGGGGGTAAGGGCAATCAGCCCCAGCATTTT. Amino acid sequence: CASSIIPGGKGNQPQHF. The variable domain in full, with the rest retrieved from reference TRBV19 and TRBJ1-5, is DGGITQSPKYLFRKEGQNVTLSCEQNLNHDAMYWYRQDPGQGLRLIYYSQIVNDFQKGDIAEGYSVSREKKESFPLTVTSAQKNPTAFYLCASSIIPGGKGNQPQHFGDGTRLSIL.